This TCR beta chain appears in the sequencing data of a study of HIV-infected patients and healthy controls. Notes on the study in general: The authors saw processing only sixteen HIV-infected individuals as a major limitation on generality.

About this clonotype itself: No antigen is known for it.

The repertoire came from unfractionated whole blood and reflected all unsorted peripheral T cells. About 550 ng RNA was reverse transcribed with alpha and beta constant-region primers. Alpha and beta chain libraries were made separately by chain-specific third strand synthesis with multiplexing indices. A single record per CDR3 protein comes from TCRdb applying MiXCR to the 5' RACE reads. The table records 13,000 or so distinct CDR3 sequences, 9.9% of them present only once. Sequencing was carried out using blood. The sequence came from an adult in good health.

The CDR3 sequence is CASSTGSGHHTDTQYF. The DNA for the CDR3 is TGTGCCAGCAGCACCGGAAGCGGGCACCACACAGATACGCAGTATTTT. V is TRBV7-2 and J is TRBJ2-3; perhaps TRBD2 as D (6 bases). Germline CDR1 and CDR2: SGHTA and FQGNSA. The CDR3 is 16 residues long. The V and J ends lost 5 bases and 2 bases respectively, with 17 bases between them.